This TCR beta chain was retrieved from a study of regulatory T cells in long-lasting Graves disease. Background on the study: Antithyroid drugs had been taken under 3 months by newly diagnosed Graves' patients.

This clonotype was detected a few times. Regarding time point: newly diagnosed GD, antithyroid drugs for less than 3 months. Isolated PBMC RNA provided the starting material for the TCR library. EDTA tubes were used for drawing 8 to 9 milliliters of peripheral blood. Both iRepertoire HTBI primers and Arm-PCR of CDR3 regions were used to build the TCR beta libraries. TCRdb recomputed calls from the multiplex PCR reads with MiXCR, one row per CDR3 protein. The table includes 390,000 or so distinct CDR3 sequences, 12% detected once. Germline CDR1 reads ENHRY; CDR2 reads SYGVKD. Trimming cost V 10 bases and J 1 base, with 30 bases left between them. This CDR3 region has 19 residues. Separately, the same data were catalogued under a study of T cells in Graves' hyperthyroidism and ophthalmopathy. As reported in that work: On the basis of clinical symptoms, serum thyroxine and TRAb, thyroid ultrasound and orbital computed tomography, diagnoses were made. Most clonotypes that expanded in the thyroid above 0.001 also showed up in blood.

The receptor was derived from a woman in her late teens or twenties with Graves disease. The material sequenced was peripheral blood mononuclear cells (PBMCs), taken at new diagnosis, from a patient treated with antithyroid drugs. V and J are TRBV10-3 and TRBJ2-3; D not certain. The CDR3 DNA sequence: TGTGCCACCGCTGTCCTGGTTTACAACACTCGACGGGGCACAGATACGCAGTATTTT. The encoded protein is CATAVLVYNTRRGTDTQYF.